The present TCR beta chain was sequenced within a study of control samples from healthy donors and cancer patients. This clone was seen only once. TCRdb's copy holds only in-frame clones and misses some; the assay was immunoSEQ multiplex PCR. The sample contains 45,000 to 60,000 clones, around 90% of which appear only once. The V and J ends lost 3 bases and 5 bases, in that order; junction bases with no gene match: 6. The CDR3 sequence is 14 residues long. The germline gives CDR1 MDHEN, CDR2 SYDVKM. The sequenced sample consisted of PBMCs. The V and J genes are TRBV28 and TRBJ2-5, with 7 bases fitting TRBD1. The source is a man in his fifties or sixties with head and neck cancer. CDR3 in DNA: TGTGCCAGCAGTTTCGACAGGGCTGGGGAGACCCAGTACTTC. Encoded protein: CASSFDRAGETQYF.